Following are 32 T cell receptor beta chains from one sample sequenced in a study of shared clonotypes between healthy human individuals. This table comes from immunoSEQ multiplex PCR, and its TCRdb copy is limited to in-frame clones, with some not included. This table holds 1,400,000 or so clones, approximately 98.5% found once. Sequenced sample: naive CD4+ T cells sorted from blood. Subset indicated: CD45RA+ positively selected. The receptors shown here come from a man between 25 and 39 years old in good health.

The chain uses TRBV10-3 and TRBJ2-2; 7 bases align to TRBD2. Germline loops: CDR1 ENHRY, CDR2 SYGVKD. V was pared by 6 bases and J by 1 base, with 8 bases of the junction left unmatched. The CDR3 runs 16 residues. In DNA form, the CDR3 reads TGTGCCATCAGCCCCTGGAGCGGGATGAACACCGGGGAGCTGTTTTTT. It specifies CAISPWSGMNTGELFF.

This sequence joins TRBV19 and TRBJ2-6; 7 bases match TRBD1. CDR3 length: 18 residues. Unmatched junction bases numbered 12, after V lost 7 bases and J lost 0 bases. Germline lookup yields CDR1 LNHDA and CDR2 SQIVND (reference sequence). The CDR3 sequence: CASIAAGDSYSGANVLTF. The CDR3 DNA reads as TGTGCCAGTATAGCCGCCGGGGACAGCTACTCTGGGGCCAACGTCCTGACTTTC.

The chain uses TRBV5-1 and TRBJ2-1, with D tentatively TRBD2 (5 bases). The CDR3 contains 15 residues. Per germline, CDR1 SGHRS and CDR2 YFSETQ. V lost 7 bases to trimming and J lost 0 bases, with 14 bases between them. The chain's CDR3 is CASFRAESSYNEQFF. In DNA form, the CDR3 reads TGCGCCAGCTTTAGAGCGGAGAGCTCCTACAATGAGCAGTTCTTC.

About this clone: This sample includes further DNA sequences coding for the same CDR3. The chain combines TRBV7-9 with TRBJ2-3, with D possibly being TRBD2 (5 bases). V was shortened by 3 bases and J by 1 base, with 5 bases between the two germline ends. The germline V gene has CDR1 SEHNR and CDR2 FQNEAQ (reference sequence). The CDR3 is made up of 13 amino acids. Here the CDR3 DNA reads TGTGCCAGCAGCTTTAGCGGCACAGATACGCAGTATTTT. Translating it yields CASSFSGTDTQYF.

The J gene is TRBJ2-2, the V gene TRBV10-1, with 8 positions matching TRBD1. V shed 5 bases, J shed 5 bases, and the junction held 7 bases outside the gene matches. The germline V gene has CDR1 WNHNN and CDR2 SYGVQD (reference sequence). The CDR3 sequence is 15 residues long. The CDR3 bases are TGCGCCAGCAGTCCACGACAGGGGAGAACCGGGGAGCTGTTTTTT. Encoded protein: CASSPRQGRTGELFF.

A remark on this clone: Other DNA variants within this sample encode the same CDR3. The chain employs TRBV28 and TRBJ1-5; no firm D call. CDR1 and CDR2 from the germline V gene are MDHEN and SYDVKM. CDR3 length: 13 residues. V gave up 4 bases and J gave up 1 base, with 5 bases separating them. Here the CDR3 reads CASSSGSNQPQHF. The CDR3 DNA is TGTGCCAGCAGTTCGGGCAGCAATCAGCCCCAGCATTTT.

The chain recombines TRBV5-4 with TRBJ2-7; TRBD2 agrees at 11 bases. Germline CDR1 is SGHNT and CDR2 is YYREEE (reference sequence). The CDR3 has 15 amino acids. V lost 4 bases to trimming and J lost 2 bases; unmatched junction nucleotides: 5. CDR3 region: CASSEGLAEAYEQYF. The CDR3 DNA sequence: TGTGCCAGCAGCGAGGGACTAGCGGAAGCCTACGAGCAGTACTTC.

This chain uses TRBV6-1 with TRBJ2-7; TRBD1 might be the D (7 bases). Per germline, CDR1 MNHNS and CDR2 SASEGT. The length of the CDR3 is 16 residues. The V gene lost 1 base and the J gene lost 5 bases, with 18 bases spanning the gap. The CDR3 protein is CASSEGPRGVRHEQYF. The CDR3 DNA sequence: TGTGCCAGCAGTGAAGGACCCAGGGGGGTGCGACACGAGCAGTACTTC.

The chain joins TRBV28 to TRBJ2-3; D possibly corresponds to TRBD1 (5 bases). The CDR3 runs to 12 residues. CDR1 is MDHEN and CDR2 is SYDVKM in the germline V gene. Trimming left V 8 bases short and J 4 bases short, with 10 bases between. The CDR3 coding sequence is TGTGCCAGCTATGGGGCCCCAGATACGCAGTATTTT. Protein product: CASYGAPDTQYF.

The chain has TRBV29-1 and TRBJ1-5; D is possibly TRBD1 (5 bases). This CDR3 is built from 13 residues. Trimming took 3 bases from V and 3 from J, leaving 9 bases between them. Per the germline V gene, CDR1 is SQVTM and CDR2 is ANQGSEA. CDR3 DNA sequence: TGCAGCGTTGATGCGGGGCTCAATCAGCCCCAGCATTTT. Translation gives CSVDAGLNQPQHF.

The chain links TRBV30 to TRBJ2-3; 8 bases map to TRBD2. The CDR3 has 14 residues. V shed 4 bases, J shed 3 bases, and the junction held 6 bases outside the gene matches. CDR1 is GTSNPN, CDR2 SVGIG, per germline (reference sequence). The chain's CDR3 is CAWTSGLETDTQYF. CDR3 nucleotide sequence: TGTGCCTGGACGTCGGGACTAGAGACAGATACGCAGTATTTT.

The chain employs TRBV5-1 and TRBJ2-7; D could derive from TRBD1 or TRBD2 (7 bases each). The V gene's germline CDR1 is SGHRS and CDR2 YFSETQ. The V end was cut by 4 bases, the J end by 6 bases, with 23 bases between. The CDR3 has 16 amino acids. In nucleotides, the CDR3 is TGCGCCAGCAGCGATATGCCCGGGGGGACAGCCGTCGAGCAGTACTTC. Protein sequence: CASSDMPGGTAVEQYF.

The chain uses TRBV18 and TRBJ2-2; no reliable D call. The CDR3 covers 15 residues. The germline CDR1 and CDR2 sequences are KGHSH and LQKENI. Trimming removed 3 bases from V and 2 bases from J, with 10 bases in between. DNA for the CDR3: TGTGCCAGCTCACCGCCTACTTATAACACCGGGGAGCTGTTTTTT. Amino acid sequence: CASSPPTYNTGELFF.

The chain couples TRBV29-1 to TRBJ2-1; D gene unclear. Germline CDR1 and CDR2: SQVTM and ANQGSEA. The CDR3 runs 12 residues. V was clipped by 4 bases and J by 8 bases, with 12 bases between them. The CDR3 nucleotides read TGCAGCGTTGTGCATCAACTCCATGAGCAGTTCTTC. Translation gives CSVVHQLHEQFF.

Here the CDR3 reads CASSGVETGSYNEQFF. The CDR3 nucleotides are TGTGCCAGCAGTGGAGTCGAGACAGGGTCCTACAATGAGCAGTTCTTC. The rearrangement uses TRBV6-4 and TRBJ2-1; 7 positions agree with TRBD1. This CDR3 comprises 16 residues. With V trimmed by 4 bases and J by 1 base, 7 bases remained unmatched. Per the germline V gene, CDR1 is MRHNA and CDR2 is SNTAGT.

This chain's CDR3 is CASSLGRGRTGELFF. The CDR3 bases are TGTGCCAGCAGCTTAGGACGAGGGAGAACCGGGGAGCTGTTTTTT. This chain links TRBV7-2 with TRBJ2-2; weak D call: TRBD2 (5 bases). V lost 1 base and J lost 5, with 11 bases in between. Germline assignment: CDR1 SGHTA and CDR2 FQGNSA. CDR3 length: 15 amino acids.

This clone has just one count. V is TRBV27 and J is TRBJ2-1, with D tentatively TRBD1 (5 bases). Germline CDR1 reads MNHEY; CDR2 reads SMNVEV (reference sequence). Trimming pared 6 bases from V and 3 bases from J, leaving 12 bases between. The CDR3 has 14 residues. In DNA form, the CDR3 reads TGTGCCAGCAGGGAGACAGACAACTACAATGAGCAGTTCTTC. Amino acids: CASRETDNYNEQFF.

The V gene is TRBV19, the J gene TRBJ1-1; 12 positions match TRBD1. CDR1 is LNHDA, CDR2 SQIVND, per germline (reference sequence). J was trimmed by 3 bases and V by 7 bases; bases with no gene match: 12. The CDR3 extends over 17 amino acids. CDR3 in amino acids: CASTPRDRGRGYTEAFF. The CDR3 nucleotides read TGTGCCAGTACCCCCCGGGACAGGGGGCGAGGATACACTGAAGCTTTCTTT. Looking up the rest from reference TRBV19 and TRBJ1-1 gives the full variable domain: DGGITQSPKYLFRKEGQNVTLSCEQNLNHDAMYWYRQDPGQGLRLIYYSQIVNDFQKGDIAEGYSVSREKKESFPLTVTSAQKNPTAFYLCASTPRDRGRGYTEAFFGQGTRLTVV.

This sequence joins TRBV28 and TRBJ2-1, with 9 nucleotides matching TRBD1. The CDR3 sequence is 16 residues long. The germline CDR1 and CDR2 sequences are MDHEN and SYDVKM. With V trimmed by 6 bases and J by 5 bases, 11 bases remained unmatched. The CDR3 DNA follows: TGTGCCAGCAGGTTCCACGTCGGACAGGGGCACAATGAGCAGTTCTTC. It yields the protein CASRFHVGQGHNEQFF. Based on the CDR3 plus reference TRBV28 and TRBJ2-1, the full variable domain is DVKVTQSSRYLVKRTGEKVFLECVQDMDHENMFWYRQDPGLGLRLIYFSYDVKMKEKGDIPEGYSVSREKKERFSLILESASTNQTSMYLCASRFHVGQGHNEQFFGPGTRLTVL.

CDR3: CASSYGQVPEKLFF. In nucleotides, the CDR3 is TGTGCCAGCAGTTACGGACAGGTACCCGAAAAACTGTTTTTT. V gene TRBV6-5 combines with J gene TRBJ1-4; 7 positions match TRBD1. Germline V gene lookup returns CDR1 MNHEY and CDR2 SVGAGI. Losses at the gene ends were 2 bases for V and 8 bases for J; bases not matched to a gene: 5. The CDR3 runs to 14 residues.

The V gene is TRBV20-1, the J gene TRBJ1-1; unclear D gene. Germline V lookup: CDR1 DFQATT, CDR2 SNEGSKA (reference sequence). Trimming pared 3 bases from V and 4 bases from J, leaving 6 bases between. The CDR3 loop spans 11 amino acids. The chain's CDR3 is CSARLGTEAFF. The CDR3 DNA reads TGCAGTGCTAGGTTGGGCACTGAAGCTTTCTTT.

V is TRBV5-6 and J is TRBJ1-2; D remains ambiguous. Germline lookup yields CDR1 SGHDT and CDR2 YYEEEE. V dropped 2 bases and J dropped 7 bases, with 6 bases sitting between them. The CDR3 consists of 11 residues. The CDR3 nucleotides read TGTGCCAGCAGCTTTAAGGGTGGCTACACCTTC. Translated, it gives CASSFKGGYTF.

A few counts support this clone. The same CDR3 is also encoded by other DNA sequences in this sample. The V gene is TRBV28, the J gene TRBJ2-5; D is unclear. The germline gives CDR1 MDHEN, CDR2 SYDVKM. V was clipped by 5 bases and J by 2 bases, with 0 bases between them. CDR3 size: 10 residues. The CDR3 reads CASSQETQYF. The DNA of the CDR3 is TGTGCCAGCAGTCAAGAGACCCAGTACTTC.

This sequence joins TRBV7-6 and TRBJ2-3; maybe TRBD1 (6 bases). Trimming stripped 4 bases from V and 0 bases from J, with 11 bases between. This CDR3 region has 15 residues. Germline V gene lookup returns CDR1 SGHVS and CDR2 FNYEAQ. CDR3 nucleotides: TGTGCCAGCAGCTCACAGGGTCAAAGCACAGATACGCAGTATTTT. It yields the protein CASSSQGQSTDTQYF.

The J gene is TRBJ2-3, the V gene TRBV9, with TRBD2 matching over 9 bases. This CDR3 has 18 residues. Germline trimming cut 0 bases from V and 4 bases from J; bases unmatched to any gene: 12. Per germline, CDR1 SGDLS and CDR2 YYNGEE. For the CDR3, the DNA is TGTGCCAGCAGCGTAGGGGAAGGGCTAGCGGGAATCGCAGATACGCAGTATTTT. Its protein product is CASSVGEGLAGIADTQYF.

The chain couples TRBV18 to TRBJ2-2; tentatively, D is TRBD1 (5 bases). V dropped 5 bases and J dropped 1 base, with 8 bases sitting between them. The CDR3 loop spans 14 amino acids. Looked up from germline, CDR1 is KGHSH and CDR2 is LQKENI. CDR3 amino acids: CASSFGQNTGELFF. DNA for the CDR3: TGTGCCAGCTCATTCGGACAGAACACCGGGGAGCTGTTTTTT.

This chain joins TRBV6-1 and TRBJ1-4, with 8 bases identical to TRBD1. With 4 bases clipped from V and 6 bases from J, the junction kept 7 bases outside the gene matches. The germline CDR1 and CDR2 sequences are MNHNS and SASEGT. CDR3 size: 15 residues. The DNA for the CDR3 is TGTGCCAGCAGTGCCCAGACAGGGGATCATGAAAAACTGTTTTTT. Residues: CASSAQTGDHEKLFF.

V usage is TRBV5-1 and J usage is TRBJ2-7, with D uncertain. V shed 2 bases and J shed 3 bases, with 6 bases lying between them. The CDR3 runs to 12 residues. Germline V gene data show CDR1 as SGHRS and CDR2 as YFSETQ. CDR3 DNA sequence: TGCGCCAGCAGCTTTGGATTCTACGAGCAGTACTTC. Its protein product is CASSFGFYEQYF. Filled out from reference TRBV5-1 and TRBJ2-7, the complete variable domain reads KAGVTQTPRYLIKTRGQQVTLSCSPISGHRSVSWYQQTPGQGLQFLFEYFSETQRNKGNFPGRFSGRQFSNSRSEMNVSTLELGDSALYLCASSFGFYEQYFGPGTRLTVT.

The CDR3 DNA follows: TGTGCCAGCAGCTTCCTAGAAGGGACAACTAATGAAAAACTGTTTTTT. Translation: CASSFLEGTTNEKLFF. The chain has TRBV7-6 and TRBJ1-4; no reliable D call. The germline CDR1 and CDR2 sequences are SGHVS and FNYEAQ. Trimming removed 3 bases at V and 0 bases at J, with 11 bases between. There are 16 residues in the CDR3. The variable domain in full, completed from reference TRBV7-6 and TRBJ1-4, reads GAGVSQSPRYKVTKRGQDVALRCDPISGHVSLYWYRQALGQGPEFLTYFNYEAQQDKSGLPNDRFSAERPEGSISTLTIQRTEQRDSAMYRCASSFLEGTTNEKLFFGSGTQLSVL.

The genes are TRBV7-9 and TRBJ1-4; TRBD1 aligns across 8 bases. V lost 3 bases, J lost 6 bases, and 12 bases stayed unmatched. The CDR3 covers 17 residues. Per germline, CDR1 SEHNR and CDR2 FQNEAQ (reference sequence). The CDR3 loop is CASSFGTGIEQDEKLFF. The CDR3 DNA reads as TGTGCCAGCAGCTTCGGGACAGGCATCGAGCAGGATGAAAAACTGTTTTTT.

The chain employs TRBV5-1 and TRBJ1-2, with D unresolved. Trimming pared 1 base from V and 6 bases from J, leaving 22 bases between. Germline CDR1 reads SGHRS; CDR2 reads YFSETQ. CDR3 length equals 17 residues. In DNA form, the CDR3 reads TGCGCCAGCAGCTTGCGGCCCTTAGTCCCCTTTGAAAATGGCTACACCTTC. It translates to CASSLRPLVPFENGYTF. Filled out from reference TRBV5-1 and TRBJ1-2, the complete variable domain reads KAGVTQTPRYLIKTRGQQVTLSCSPISGHRSVSWYQQTPGQGLQFLFEYFSETQRNKGNFPGRFSGRQFSNSRSEMNVSTLELGDSALYLCASSLRPLVPFENGYTFGSGTRLTVV.

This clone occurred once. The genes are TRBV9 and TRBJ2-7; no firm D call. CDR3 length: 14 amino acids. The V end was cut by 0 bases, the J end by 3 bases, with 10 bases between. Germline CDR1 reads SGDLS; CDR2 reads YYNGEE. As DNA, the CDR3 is TGTGCCAGCAGCGTAGAGTCCGGTTTCTACGAGCAGTACTTC. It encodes CASSVESGFYEQYF.